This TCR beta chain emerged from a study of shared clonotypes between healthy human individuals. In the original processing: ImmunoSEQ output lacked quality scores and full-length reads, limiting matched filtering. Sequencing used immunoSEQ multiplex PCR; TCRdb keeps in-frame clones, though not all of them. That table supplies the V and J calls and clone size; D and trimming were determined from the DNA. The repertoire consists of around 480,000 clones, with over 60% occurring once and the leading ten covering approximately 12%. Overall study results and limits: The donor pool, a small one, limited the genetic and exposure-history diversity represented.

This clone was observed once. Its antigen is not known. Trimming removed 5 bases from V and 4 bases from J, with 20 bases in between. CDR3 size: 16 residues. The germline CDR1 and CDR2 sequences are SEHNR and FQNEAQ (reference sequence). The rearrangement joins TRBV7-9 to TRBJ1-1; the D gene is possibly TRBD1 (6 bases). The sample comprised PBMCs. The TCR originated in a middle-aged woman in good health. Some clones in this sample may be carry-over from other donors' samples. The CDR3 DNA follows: TGTGCCAGCAGCCCCCATACAGGGCGAACGATCACTGAAGCTTTCTTT. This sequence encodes CASSPHTGRTITEAFF.